This record concerns one T cell receptor (beta chain) sequence. Its antigen is not known. Relative to the germline gene, one junction end is altered; a read error may explain this. Per the germline V gene, CDR1 is SGHKS and CDR2 is YYEKEE (reference sequence). CDR3 length: 15 residues. The data originate from a study of human T cells and chemical hapten exposure. Across the study: Upper-back patch tests with 0.01% DPC were read at 6 days. Findings of the study overall: Following DPC sensitization, TCRs present above 1 in 1000 frequency showed no change. Alopecia affected the donors, so their immune response may differ from healthy people's.

Original methodology: Per sample, the median was 95,638 TCRs, with values from roughly 23,000 to 640,000. TCRdb used MiXCR to reprocess the RACE reads, holding one entry per CDR3 protein. The V and J calls and clone size come from TCRdb's table, not from the authors' own analysis. There are some 96,000 distinct CDR3 sequences in the sample; about 9.6% occur only once, and just over 2% lies in the top ten. Regarding time point: patch test 2, 6 weeks after DPC sensitization. The treatment denotes: therapeutic diphenylcyclopropenone sensitization with weekly scalp DPC. The chain has TRBV5-5 and TRBJ1-5; TRBD1 matches at 9 bases. The sample was whole blood, taken in connection with sensitization to the hapten diphenylcyclopropenone (DPC). This receptor was obtained from a woman between 40 and 55 years old with alopecia areata. Some clones in this sample may be carry-over from other donors' samples. CDR3 nucleotides: TGTGCCAGCAGCTTGCGGGACAGGGAGGATCAGCCCCGGCATTTT. Its translation: CASSLRDREDQPRHF.